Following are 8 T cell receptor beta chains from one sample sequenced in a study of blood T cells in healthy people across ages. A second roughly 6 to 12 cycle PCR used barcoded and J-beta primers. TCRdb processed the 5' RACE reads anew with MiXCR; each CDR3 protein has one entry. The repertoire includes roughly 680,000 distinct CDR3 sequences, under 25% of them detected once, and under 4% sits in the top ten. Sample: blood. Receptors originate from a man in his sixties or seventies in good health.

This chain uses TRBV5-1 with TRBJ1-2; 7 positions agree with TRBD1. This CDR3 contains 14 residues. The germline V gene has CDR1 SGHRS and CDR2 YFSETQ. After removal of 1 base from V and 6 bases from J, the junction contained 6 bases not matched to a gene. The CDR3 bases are TGCGCCAGCAGCTTGTCCGTACAGGGGAATGGCTACACCTTC. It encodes CASSLSVQGNGYTF. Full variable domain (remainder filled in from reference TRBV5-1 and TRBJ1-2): KAGVTQTPRYLIKTRGQQVTLSCSPISGHRSVSWYQQTPGQGLQFLFEYFSETQRNKGNFPGRFSGRQFSNSRSEMNVSTLELGDSALYLCASSLSVQGNGYTFGSGTRLTVV.

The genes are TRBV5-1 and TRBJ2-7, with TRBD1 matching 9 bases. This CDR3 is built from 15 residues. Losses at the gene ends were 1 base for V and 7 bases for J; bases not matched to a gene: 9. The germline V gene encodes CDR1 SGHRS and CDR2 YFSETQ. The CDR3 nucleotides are TGCGCCAGCAGCTTGTTCGGGACAGGGACGCGGGAGCAGTACTTC. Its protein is CASSLFGTGTREQYF.

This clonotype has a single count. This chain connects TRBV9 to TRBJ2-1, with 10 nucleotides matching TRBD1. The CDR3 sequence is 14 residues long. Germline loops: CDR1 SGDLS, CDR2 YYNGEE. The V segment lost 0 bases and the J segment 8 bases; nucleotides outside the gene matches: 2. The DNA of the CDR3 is TGTGCCAGCAGCGTAGGGGACAGGGGTTATGAGCAGTTCTTC. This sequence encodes CASSVGDRGYEQFF.

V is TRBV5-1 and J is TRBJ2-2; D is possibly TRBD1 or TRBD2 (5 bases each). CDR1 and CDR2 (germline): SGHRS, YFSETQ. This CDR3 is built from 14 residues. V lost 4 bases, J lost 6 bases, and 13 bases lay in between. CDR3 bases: TGCGCCAGCAGCCTGGGGGATGGCGCCGGGGAGCTGTTTTTT. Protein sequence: CASSLGDGAGELFF.

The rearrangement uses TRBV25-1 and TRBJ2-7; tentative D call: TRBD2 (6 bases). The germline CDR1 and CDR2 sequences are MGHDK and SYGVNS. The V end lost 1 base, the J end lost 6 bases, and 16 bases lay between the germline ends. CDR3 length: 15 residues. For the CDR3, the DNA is TGTGCCAGCAGTGAATCTGGGAGGTATATTCGCGAGCAGTACTTC. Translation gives CASSESGRYIREQYF.

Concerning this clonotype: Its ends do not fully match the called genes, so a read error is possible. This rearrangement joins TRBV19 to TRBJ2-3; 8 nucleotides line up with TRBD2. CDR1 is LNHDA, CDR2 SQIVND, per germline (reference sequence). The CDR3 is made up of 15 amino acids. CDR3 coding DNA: TGTGCCAGTACTGCCGGGACTAGTTTCACAGATACGCACTATTTT. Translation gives CASTAGTSFTDTHYF.

The CDR3 spells CASSPRGGGNQPQHF. For the CDR3, the DNA is TGCGCCAGCAGCCCTCGTGGGGGCGGCAATCAGCCCCAGCATTTT. This rearrangement joins TRBV4-1 to TRBJ1-5; D might be TRBD1 (6 bases). Germline values: CDR1 MGHRA, CDR2 YSYEKL. V lost 4 bases, J lost 2 bases, and 12 bases lay in between. The CDR3 is 15 residues long.

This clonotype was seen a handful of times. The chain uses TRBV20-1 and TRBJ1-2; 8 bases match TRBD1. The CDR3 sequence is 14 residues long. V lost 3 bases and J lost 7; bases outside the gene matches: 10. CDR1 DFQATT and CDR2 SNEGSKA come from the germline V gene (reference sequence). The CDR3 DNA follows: TGCAGTGCTAGTGTATCCGGGACAGGCTTTGGCTACACCTTC. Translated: CSASVSGTGFGYTF.